The clone carrying this T cell receptor (beta chain) came up many times. Its antigen is undetermined. The TCRbeta library incorporated unique molecular identifiers. TCRdb independently ran MiXCR on the PCR reads; one entry per CDR3 protein. The table lists roughly 300,000 distinct CDR3 sequences, approximately 10% of them singletons. This entry belongs to a study of T-cell reconstitution after alpha-beta-depleted transplantation in children. Study observations and caveats: Day-60 TCRbeta diversity that was high in some patients was derived from surviving recipient T cells and thymic progenitors. T-cell numbers and diversity one year post-transplant derived largely from freshly generated T cells. Expanded clones from the graft, numbering several hundred, reportedly supplied alpha-beta T cells about two months after transplant.

Trimming removed 4 bases from V and 2 bases from J, with 10 bases in between. The CDR3 consists of 14 residues. Per the germline V gene, CDR1 is KGHDR and CDR2 is SFDVKD. This sample comprised peripheral blood, obtained 180 days after TCRalphabeta/CD19-depleted stem cell transplant. The sequence was obtained from a male patient aged 2 to 10 who had a stem cell transplant for chronic granulomatous disease, so the T cells may come from the graft donor. The chain has TRBV24-1 and TRBJ2-5; D remains unclear. CDR3 in amino acids: CATSDDGRQETQYF. The DNA of the CDR3 is TGTGCCACCAGTGACGATGGAAGGCAAGAGACCCAGTACTTC.